Sequencing of this TCR beta chain was carried out in a study of CD8 T cells in Susac syndrome (dated by TCRdb to about 2019). Some background on the complete study: Repertoire sequencing was used to test whether CD8+ T cell activation and differentiation in Susac syndrome was antigen driven. The clonality of the CD8+ T cell repertoire was compared across over 10 healthy donors, 14 Susac syndrome patients and fewer than 16 multiple sclerosis patients. What the work shows at the level of the full study, not this receptor alone: The TCR sequencing and HLA analysis was acknowledged to have included a relatively small number of individuals.

CDR1 and CDR2 are drawn from the germline V gene (reference sequence): GTSNPN, SVGIG. V sheds 0 bases and J sheds 6 bases, leaving 8 bases between their ends. Reading from cysteine to phenylalanine, the CDR3 counts 12 amino acids. The entry retains the CDR3 DNA only, 36 bases that are in frame from base 1. Peripheral blood CD8+ and CD4+ T cells from healthy donors, Susac syndrome patients and multiple sclerosis patients were profiled by high-throughput TCR beta sequencing. Treatment-naive patients with stable or active relapsing-remitting disease fulfilling revised McDonald criteria were used as multiple sclerosis controls. Bulk CD8+ and CD4+ T cells were purified by magnetic negative isolation, whereas CD8+ TEMRA cells were enriched by FACS. Blood was drawn into EDTA tubes, processed within 24 hours, and PBMCs were isolated by density gradient centrifugation. PBMCs intended for TCR sequencing were cryopreserved in liquid nitrogen and thawed later in a water bath at 37 degrees C. The sorted or isolated CD4+, CD8+ and CD8+ TEMRA cells reached a purity of at least 90%.

RNA was extracted with the RNeasy kit and roughly 0.45 to 1 ug was reverse transcribed using random hexamers. The immunoSEQ multiplex PCR assay, covering 54 Vbeta and 13 Jbeta segments, was used to amplify TCR beta CDR3 regions. To correct PCR amplification bias, a synthetic template baseline was used for both primer optimization and computational correction. The authors' pipeline ran thus. Reads were annotated to V, D and J genes per IMGT and analyzed with immunoSEQ Analyzer, keeping only productive sequences. To calculate clonality, Shannon entropy was normalized by log2 of the number of productive unique sequences and then subtracted from one. For each patient and control, public and private clones were evaluated within the 100 most prevalent clones. Clones were defined as Susac-specific if absent from the healthy and MS cohorts, from approximately 1,100 published viral clones and from other ImmuneACCESS disease sequences. TCRdb trimmed the raw reads at Q25, called clones with MiXCR and kept productive beta chains. Rows with a matching CDR3 protein are joined into one entry that keeps the most common DNA and genes. Clone size and V and J calls follow TCRdb, not the original study. The sample profile shows about 300,000 distinct CDR3 sequences; 75% to 90% of them were found once. The biggest ten clones account for more than 0.15% of the sample.

As to this clonotype: Its cognate antigen has yet to be identified. No much larger clone is present one base from it, and per-base qualities are unavailable.

This TCR was sampled from a human donor with multiple sclerosis. Recombination linked TRBV30 to TRBJ1-1, with an unclear D gene assignment. Sequencing was performed on CD8+ T cells from PBMCs. The sequenced DNA: TGTGCCTGGAGTGTACAATTTGCTGAAGCTTTCTTT. It codes for CAWSVQFAEAFF.